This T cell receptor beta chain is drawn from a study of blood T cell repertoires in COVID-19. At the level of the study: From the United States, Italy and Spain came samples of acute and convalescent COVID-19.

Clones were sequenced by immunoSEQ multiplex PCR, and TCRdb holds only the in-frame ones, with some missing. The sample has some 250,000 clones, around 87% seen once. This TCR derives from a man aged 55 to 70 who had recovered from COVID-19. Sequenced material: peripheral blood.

The CDR3, as DNA: TGTGCCTGGAGTAGTGTTGGACAAAGGTCACCCCTCCACTTT. Protein product: CAWSSVGQRSPLHF. This chain links TRBV30 with TRBJ1-6, with D possibly matching TRBD1 (5 bases). The CDR3 has 14 amino acids. Germline CDR1 is GTSNPN and CDR2 is SVGIG (reference sequence). Trimming left V 2 bases short and J 10 bases short, with 15 bases between.